The following is a T cell receptor beta chain sequence with its context. The antigen is not known. This sample was included in a study of graft-versus-host responses after intestinal transplantation. The overall study: Recipients were given multivisceral, liver-intestinal, or isolated intestinal transplants. Every recipient had anti-thymocyte globulin induction and 2 to 3 years of tacrolimus plus steroids.

Germline-derived CDR1 and CDR2 are GTSNPN and SVGIG (reference sequence). The V and J ends lost 3 bases and 5 bases respectively, with 17 bases between them. The CDR3 has 15 residues. Study-level results: Early post-transplant HvG declines tracked with peak circulating GvH clone levels. There were GvH clones found in recipient marrow, and some of them appeared first in ileum or blood.

Method: immunoSEQ multiplex PCR; TCRdb's copy keeps in-frame clones and lacks some. The table shows 90,000 to 95,000 clones, with about 93% occurring only once. The rearrangement uses TRBV30 and TRBJ2-1; perhaps TRBD2 as D (6 bases). Sample: unstimulated CD8+ T cells sorted from spleen or lymph node cells, taken before intestinal transplant. This sequence originates from a human donor who received an intestinal transplant. In DNA form, the CDR3 reads TGTGCCTGGAGCGCATCCCCCGGGACTGACAATGAGCAGTTCTTC. Translated: CAWSASPGTDNEQFF.